The source of this TCR beta chain is a study of T cell repertoires in cytomegalovirus infection. As for the study in general: Indications of both CMV infection and matching HLA type were provided by public TCR beta signatures.

Notes on the study in general: CMV-specific HLA-C-restricted TCR beta clonotypes dominated the ex vivo response. Identification of carriers of CMV plus the relevant HLA was performed using cumulative public TCR beta family frequency.

This clonotype was seen ten or more times. Its specificity is unknown. One entry per CDR3 protein, called by TCRdb with MiXCR from the reads. The data hold some 300,000 distinct CDR3 sequences, with around 10% observed a single time. The V end was cut by 2 bases, the J end by 8 bases, with 4 bases between. The CDR3 is 11 residues long. This TCR was sampled from a human donor in good health (CMV status not recorded). Some clones in this sample may be carry-over from other donors' samples. The specimen was PBMCs. V is TRBV12-3 or TRBV12-4 and J is TRBJ2-1; no clear D gene. In DNA form, the CDR3 reads TGTGCCAGCAGTTTATACCATGAGCAGTTCTTC. Its translation is CASSLYHEQFF.